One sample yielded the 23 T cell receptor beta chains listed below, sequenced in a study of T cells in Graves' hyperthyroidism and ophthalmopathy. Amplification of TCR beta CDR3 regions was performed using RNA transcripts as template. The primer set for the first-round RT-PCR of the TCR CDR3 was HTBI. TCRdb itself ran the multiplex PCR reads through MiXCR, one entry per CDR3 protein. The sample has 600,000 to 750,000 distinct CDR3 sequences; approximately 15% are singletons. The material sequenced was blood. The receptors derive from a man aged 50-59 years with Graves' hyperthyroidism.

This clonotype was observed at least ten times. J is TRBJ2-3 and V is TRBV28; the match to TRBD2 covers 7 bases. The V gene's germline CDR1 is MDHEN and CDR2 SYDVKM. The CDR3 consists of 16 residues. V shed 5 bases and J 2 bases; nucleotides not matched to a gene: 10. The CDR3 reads CASSTNPSGYTDTQYF. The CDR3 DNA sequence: TGTGCCAGCAGTACGAATCCTAGCGGCTACACAGATACGCAGTATTTT.

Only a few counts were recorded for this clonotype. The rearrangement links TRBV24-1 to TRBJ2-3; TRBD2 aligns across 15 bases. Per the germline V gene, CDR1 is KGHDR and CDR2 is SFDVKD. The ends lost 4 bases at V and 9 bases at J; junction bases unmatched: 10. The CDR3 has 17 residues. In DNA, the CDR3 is TGTGCCACCAGTGACACCGGGACTAGCGGGAGGTTGTACACGCAGTATTTT. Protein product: CATSDTGTSGRLYTQYF.

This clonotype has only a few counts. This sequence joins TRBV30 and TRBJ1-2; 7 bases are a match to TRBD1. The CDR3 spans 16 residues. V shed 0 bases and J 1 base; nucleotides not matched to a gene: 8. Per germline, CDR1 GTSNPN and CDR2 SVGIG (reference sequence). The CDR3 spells CAWSVRQGDRNYGYTF. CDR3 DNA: TGTGCCTGGAGTGTACGACAGGGCGACCGTAACTATGGCTACACCTTC.

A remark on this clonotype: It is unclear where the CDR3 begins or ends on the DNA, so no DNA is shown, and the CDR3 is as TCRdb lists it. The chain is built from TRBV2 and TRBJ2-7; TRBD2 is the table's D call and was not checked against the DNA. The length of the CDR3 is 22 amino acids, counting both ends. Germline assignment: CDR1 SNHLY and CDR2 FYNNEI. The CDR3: CASTNQTSMYLCASSPSYEQYF.

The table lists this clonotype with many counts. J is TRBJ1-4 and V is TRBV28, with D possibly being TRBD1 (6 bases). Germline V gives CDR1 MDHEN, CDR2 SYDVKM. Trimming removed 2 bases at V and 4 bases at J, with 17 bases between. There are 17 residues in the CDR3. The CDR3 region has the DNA TGTGCCAGCAGTTTACTCCCCACAGGGTACCTTAATGAAAAACTGTTTTTT. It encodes CASSLLPTGYLNEKLFF.

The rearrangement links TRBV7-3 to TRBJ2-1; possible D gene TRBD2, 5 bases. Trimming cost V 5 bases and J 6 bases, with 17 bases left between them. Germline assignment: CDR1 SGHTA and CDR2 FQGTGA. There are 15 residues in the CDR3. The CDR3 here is CASSPNRETPNEQFF. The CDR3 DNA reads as TGTGCCAGCAGCCCAAACCGGGAAACCCCCAATGAGCAGTTCTTC.

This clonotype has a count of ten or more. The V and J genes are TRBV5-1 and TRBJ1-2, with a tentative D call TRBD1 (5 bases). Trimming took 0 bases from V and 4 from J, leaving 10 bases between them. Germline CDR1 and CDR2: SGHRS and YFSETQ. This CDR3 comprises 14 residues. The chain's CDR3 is CASSLEGHPYGYTF. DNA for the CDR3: TGCGCCAGCAGCTTGGAGGGGCACCCCTATGGCTACACCTTC.

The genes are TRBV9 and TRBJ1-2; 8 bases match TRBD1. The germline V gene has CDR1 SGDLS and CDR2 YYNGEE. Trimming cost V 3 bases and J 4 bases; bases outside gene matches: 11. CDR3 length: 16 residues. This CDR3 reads CASSANPRDRTYGYTF. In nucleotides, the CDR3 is TGTGCCAGCAGCGCCAACCCCCGGGACAGGACCTATGGCTACACCTTC.

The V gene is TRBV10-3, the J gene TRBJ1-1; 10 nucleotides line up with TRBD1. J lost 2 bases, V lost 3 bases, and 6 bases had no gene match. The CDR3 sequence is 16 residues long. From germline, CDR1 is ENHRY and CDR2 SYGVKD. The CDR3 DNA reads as TGTGCCATCAGTGACCCGGGACAGGGGCGAAACACTGAAGCTTTCTTT. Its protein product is CAISDPGQGRNTEAFF.

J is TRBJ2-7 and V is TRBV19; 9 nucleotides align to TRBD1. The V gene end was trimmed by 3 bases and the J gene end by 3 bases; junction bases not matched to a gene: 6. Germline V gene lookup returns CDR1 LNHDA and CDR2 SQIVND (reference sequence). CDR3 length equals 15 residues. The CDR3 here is CASSIRPTGGYEQYF. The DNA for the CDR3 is TGTGCCAGTAGTATCCGCCCGACAGGGGGCTACGAGCAGTACTTC.

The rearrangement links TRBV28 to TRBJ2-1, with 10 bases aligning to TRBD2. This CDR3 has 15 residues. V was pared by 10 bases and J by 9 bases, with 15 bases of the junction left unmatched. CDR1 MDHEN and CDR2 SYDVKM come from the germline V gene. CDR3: CAIQTPLAGVSEQFF. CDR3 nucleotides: TGTGCCATCCAAACCCCCCTAGCGGGAGTCAGTGAGCAGTTCTTC.

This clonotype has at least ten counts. CDR3 DNA sequence: TGTGCCAGCAGAACACCCCCAAACACTGAAGCTTTCTTT. Its protein is CASRTPPNTEAFF. The chain couples TRBV7-3 to TRBJ1-1; no clear D. Germline-derived CDR1 and CDR2 are SGHTA and FQGTGA. V was clipped by 6 bases and J by 2 bases, with 10 bases between them. The CDR3 covers 13 residues.

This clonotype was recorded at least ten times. CDR3 DNA sequence: TGCGCCAGCAGTGAGTCGAAGACTAGCGGAGAGTACCAAGAGACCCAGTACTTC. Encoded protein: CASSESKTSGEYQETQYF. The chain carries TRBV10-1 and TRBJ2-5, with 9 positions matching TRBD2. Unmatched junction bases numbered 8, after V lost 0 bases and J lost 0 bases. Germline lookup yields CDR1 WNHNN and CDR2 SYGVQD (reference sequence). This CDR3 is 18 amino acids long.

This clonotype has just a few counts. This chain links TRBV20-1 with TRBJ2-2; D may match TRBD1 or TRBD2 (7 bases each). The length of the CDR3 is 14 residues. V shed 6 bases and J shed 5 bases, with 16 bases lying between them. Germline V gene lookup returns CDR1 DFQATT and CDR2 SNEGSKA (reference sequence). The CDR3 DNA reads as TGCAGTGCGAGGGAGGGGGCGAGGACCGGGGAGCTGTTTTTT. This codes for CSAREGARTGELFF.

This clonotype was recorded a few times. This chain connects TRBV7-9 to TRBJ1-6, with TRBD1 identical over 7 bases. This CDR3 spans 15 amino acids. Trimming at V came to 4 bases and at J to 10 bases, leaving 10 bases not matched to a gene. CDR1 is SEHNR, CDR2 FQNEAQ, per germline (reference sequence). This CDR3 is CASSSSPGQRSPLHF. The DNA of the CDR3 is TGTGCCAGCAGCTCTTCTCCGGGACAGAGGTCACCCCTCCACTTT. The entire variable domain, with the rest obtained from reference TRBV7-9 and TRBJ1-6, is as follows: DTGVSQNPRHKITKRGQNVTFRCDPISEHNRLYWYRQTLGQGPEFLTYFQNEAQLEKSRLLSDRFSAERPKGSFSTLEIQRTEQGDSAMYLCASSSSPGQRSPLHFGNGTRLTVT.

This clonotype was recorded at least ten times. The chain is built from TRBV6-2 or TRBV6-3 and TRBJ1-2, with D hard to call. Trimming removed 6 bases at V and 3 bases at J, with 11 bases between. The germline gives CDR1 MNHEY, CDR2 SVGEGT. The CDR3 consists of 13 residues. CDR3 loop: CASRRARDYGYTF. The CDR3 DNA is TGTGCCAGCAGACGGGCCCGGGACTATGGCTACACCTTC.

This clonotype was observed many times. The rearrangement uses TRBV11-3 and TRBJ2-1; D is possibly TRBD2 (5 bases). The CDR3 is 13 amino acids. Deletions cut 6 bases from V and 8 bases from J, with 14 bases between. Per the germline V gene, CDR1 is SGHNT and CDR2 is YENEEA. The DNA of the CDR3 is TGTGCCAGCAGGGCCCCGGGATCCGATGAGCAGTTCTTC. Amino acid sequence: CASRAPGSDEQFF.

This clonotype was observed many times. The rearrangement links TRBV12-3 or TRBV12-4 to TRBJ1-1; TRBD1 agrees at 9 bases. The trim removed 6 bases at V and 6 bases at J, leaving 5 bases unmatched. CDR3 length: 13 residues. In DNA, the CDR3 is TGTGCCAGCAGGGGGGACAGGGACGCTGAAGCTTTCTTT. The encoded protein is CASRGDRDAEAFF.

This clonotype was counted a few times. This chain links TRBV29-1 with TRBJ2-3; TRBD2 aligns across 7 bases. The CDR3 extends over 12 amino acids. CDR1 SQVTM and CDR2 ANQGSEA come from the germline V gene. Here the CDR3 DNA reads TGCTGTGGGACTACCTTCACAGATACGCAGTATTTT. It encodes CCGTTFTDTQYF.

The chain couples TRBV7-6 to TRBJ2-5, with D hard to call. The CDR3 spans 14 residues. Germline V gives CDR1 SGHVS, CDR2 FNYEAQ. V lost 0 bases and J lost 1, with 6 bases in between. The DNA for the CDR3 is TGTGCCAGCAGCTTAGCGCGGACCCAAGAGACCCAGTACTTC. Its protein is CASSLARTQETQYF.

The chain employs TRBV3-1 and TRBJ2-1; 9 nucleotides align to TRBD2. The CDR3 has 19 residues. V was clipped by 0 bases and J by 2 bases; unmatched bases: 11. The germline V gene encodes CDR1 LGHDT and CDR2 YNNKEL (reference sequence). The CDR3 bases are TGTGCCAGCAGCCAAGATTCCAGCGGGAGGAGGTGGGCCTACAATGAGCAGTTCTTC. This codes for CASSQDSSGRRWAYNEQFF.

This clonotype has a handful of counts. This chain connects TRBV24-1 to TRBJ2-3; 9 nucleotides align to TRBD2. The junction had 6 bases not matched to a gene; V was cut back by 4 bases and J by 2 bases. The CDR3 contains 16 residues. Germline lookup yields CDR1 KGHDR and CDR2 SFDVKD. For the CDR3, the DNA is TGTGCCACCAGTGAGCTTAGCGGGAGCTACACAGATACGCAGTATTTT. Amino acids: CATSELSGSYTDTQYF.

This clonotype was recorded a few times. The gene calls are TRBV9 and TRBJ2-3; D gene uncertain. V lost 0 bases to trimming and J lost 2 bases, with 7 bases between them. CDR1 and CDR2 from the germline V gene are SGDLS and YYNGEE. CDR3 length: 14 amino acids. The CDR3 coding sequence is TGTGCCAGCAGCGTAGAGCTTGTCACAGATACGCAGTATTTT. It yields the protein CASSVELVTDTQYF.